This TCR beta chain was sequenced for a study of brain metastases from non-small cell lung cancer. Germline V CDR1 and CDR2: MDHEN, SYDVKM. V lost 5 bases to trimming and J lost 4 bases, with 20 bases between them. This CDR3 contains 16 residues. Only in-frame clones appear in the TCRdb table, and some are missing; sequencing was by immunoSEQ multiplex PCR. The data contain about 4,700 clones, 85% of them seen just once; the ten biggest clones take up 5.5% to 6.5%. The sample consisted of primary lung tumor tissue. This chain joins TRBV28 and TRBJ1-2; D gene uncertain. This clonotype was obtained from a donor over 35 with non-small cell lung cancer. The CDR3 region is CASSRPGIGITYGYTF. As DNA, the CDR3 is TGTGCCAGCAGTCGTCCCGGGATAGGGATCACCTATGGCTACACCTTC.